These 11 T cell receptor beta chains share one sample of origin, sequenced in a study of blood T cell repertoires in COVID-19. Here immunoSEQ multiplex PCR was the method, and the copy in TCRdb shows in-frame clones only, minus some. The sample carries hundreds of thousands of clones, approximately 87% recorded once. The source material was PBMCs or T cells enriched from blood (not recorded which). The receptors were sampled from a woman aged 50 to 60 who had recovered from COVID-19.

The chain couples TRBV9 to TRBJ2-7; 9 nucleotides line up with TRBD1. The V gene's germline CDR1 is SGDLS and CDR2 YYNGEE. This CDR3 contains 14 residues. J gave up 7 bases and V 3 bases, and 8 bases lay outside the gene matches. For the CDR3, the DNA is TGTGCCAGCAGCGGCGGGACAGGGAATAAAGAGCAGTACTTC. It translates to CASSGGTGNKEQYF.

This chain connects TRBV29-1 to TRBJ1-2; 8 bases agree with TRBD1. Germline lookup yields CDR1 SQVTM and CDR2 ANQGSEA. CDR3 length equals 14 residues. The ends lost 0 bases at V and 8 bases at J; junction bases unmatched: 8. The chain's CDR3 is CSVEDRGQVYGYTF. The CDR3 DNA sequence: TGCAGCGTTGAAGATCGGGGACAGGTCTACGGCTACACCTTC.

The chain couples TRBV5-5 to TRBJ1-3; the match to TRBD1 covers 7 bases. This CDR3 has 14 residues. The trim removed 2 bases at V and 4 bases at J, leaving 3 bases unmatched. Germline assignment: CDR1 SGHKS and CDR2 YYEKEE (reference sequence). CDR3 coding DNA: TGTGCCAGCAGCTTCGGGACAGCCGGAAACACCATATATTTT. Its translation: CASSFGTAGNTIYF.

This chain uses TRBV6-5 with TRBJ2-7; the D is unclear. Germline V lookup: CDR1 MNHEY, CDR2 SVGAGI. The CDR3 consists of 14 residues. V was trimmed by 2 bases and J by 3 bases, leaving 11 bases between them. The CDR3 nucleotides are TGTGCCAGCAGTTACAGATGGCAGGACTACGAGCAGTACTTC. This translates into CASSYRWQDYEQYF.

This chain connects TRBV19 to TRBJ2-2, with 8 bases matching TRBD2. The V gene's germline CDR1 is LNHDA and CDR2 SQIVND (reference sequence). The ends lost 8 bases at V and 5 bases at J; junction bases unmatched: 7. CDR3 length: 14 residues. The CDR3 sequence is CASRGGFSTGELFF. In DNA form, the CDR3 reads TGTGCCAGTCGGGGGGGGTTTAGTACCGGGGAGCTGTTTTTT.

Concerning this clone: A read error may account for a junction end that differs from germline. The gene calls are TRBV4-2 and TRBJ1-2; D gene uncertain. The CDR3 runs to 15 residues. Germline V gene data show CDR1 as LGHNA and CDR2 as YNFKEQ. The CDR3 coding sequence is TGTGCCAGCAGCGAAGACCGGGGTTCCGGCTATGGCTACACCTTC. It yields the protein CASSEDRGSGYGYTF.

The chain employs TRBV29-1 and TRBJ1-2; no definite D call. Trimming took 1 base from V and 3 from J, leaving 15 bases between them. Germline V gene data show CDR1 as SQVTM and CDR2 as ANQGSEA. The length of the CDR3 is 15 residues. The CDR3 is CSVEASTSRDYGYTF. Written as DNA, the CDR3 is TGCAGCGTTGAAGCTTCGACCTCGAGGGACTATGGCTACACCTTC.

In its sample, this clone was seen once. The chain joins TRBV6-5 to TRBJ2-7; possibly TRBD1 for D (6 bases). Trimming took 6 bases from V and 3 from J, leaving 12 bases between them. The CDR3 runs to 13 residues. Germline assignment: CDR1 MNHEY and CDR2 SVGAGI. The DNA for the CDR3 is TGTGCCAGCAGGCGGACAGCCAGCTACGAGCAGTACTTC. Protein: CASRRTASYEQYF.

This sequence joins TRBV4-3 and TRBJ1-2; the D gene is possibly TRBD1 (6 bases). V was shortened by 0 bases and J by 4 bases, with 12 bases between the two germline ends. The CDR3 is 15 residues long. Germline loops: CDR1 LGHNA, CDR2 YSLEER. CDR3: CASSQDRGGSYGYTF. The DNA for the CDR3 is TGCGCCAGCAGCCAAGATCGCGGGGGCAGCTATGGCTACACCTTC.

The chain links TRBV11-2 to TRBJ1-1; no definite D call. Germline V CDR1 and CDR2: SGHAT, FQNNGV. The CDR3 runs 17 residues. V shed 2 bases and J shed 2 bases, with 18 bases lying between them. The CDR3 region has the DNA TGTGCCAGCAGCTTACTTATCCGACACACGATTAACACTGAAGCTTTCTTT. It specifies CASSLLIRHTINTEAFF.

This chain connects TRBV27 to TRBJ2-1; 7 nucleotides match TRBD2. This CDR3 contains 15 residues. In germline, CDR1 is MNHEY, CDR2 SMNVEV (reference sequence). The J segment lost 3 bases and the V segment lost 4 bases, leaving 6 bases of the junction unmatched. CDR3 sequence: CASSSPASGYNEQFF. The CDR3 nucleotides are TGTGCCAGCAGTTCCCCGGCTAGCGGCTACAATGAGCAGTTCTTC.